The 16 T cell receptor beta chains presented below share a single source sample, sequenced in a study of identical twins. TCRdb used MiXCR to reprocess the 5' RACE reads, holding one entry per CDR3 protein. Of around 570,000 distinct CDR3 sequences listed, 9.5% to 10% are singletons. This sample also belongs to another study, concerning yellow fever vaccine responses in identical twins.

Source material: PBMCs. Receptors were obtained from a woman aged 18-29 years in good health.

This clonotype was found a few times. The chain joins TRBV9 to TRBJ2-7; D gene unclear. Trimming removed 4 bases from V and 1 base from J, with 12 bases in between. CDR3 length: 14 residues. Germline values: CDR1 SGDLS, CDR2 YYNGEE. CDR3 protein: CASSPSKVSYEQYF. The CDR3 DNA reads as TGTGCCAGCAGCCCAAGTAAGGTATCCTACGAGCAGTACTTC.

This clonotype occurred many times. J is TRBJ2-6 and V is TRBV12-3 or TRBV12-4; D gene uncertain. The CDR3 is made up of 14 amino acids. The ends were cut back, 3 bases at V and 2 bases at J, with 5 bases in the middle. CDR3 DNA: TGTGCCAGCAGTTTCATCACTGGGGCCAACGTCCTGACTTTC. Its protein is CASSFITGANVLTF.

This clonotype was observed a few times. This chain connects TRBV11-2 to TRBJ2-1, with 11 bases aligning to TRBD1. Germline values: CDR1 SGHAT, CDR2 FQNNGV. The J segment lost 3 bases and the V segment lost 3 bases, leaving 7 bases of the junction unmatched. The CDR3 is made up of 17 amino acids. The CDR3: CASSFVPGTGGYNEQFF. The CDR3 DNA sequence: TGTGCCAGCAGCTTCGTTCCCGGGACAGGGGGCTACAATGAGCAGTTCTTC. The full variable domain, with the rest looked up from reference TRBV11-2 and TRBJ2-1, is EAGVAQSPRYKIIEKRQSVAFWCNPISGHATLYWYQQILGQGPKLLIQFQNNGVVDDSQLPKDRFSAERLKGVDSTLKIQPAKLEDSAVYLCASSFVPGTGGYNEQFFGPGTRLTVL.

The sample holds many counts of this clonotype. The chain carries TRBV5-6 and TRBJ2-7, with 9 bases lining up with TRBD2. The CDR3 consists of 15 residues. The germline CDR1 and CDR2 sequences are SGHDT and YYEEEE. After removal of 0 bases from V and 6 bases from J, the junction contained 7 bases not matched to a gene. The CDR3 DNA is TGTGCCAGCAGCTTGGCTGAGCGGGAGGTGGGCGAGCAGTACTTC. It codes for CASSLAEREVGEQYF. The whole variable domain, filled in from reference TRBV5-6 and TRBJ2-7, reads DAGVTQSPTHLIKTRGQQVTLRCSPKSGHDTVSWYQQALGQGPQFIFQYYEEEERQRGNFPDRFSGHQFPNYSSELNVNALLLGDSALYLCASSLAEREVGEQYFGPGTRLTVT.

A few counts support this clonotype. This chain uses TRBV2 with TRBJ2-1, with 12 bases fitting TRBD2. Germline V gene data show CDR1 as SNHLY and CDR2 as FYNNEI. CDR3 length: 17 residues. The V and J ends lost 3 bases and 7 bases, in that order; junction bases with no gene match: 10. As DNA, the CDR3 is TGTGCCAGCAGTGACTGGCTAGCGGGAGGGGGGAGGAATGAGCAGTTCTTC. Translating it yields CASSDWLAGGGRNEQFF.

This clonotype occurred a few times. The chain carries TRBV6-1 and TRBJ1-2; 8 nucleotides align to TRBD1. Germline V gives CDR1 MNHNS, CDR2 SASEGT. The J segment lost 2 bases and the V segment lost 4 bases, leaving 9 bases of the junction unmatched. The CDR3 extends over 16 amino acids. The CDR3 DNA follows: TGTGCCAGCAGTGGGACAGGGTCCCATGGGAACTATGGCTACACCTTC. Protein: CASSGTGSHGNYGYTF.

This rearrangement joins TRBV5-1 to TRBJ2-3; the match to TRBD1 covers 7 bases. The CDR3 length is 13 residues. Germline V lookup: CDR1 SGHRS, CDR2 YFSETQ. V shed 4 bases and J 5 bases; nucleotides not matched to a gene: 4. This CDR3 is CASSTTGVDTQYF. Written as DNA, the CDR3 is TGCGCCAGCAGCACAACAGGGGTAGATACGCAGTATTTT. The full variable domain, its missing parts supplied by reference TRBV5-1 and TRBJ2-3, is KAGVTQTPRYLIKTRGQQVTLSCSPISGHRSVSWYQQTPGQGLQFLFEYFSETQRNKGNFPGRFSGRQFSNSRSEMNVSTLELGDSALYLCASSTTGVDTQYFGPGTRLTVL.

This clonotype has just a few counts. The chain joins TRBV7-1 to TRBJ2-1; 9 nucleotides line up with TRBD2. TRBV7-1 is reported as an ORF; its role is uncertain. The length of the CDR3 is 22 residues. Trimming cost V 3 bases and J 2 bases; bases outside gene matches: 23. The chain's CDR3 is CASSSTWLPGESGRPTYNEQFF. The DNA of the CDR3 is TGTGCCAGCAGCTCTACGTGGTTGCCAGGGGAGAGCGGGAGGCCCACCTACAATGAGCAGTTCTTC.

This clonotype occurred a few times. The chain has TRBV20-1 and TRBJ2-3, with 7 bases that match TRBD1. J was trimmed by 0 bases and V by 6 bases; bases with no gene match: 6. The CDR3 extends over 14 amino acids. Germline lookup yields CDR1 DFQATT and CDR2 SNEGSKA (reference sequence). The CDR3 sequence: CSARDRSSTDTQYF. The DNA of the CDR3 is TGCAGTGCCAGGGACAGATCTAGCACAGATACGCAGTATTTT.

This clonotype was recorded many times. CDR3: CASSSRLARDNEQFF. The CDR3 nucleotides read TGCGCCAGCAGCAGTAGGCTAGCGAGGGACAATGAGCAGTTCTTC. The rearrangement uses TRBV5-1 and TRBJ2-1; TRBD2 is a possible D gene (6 bases). This CDR3 is 15 amino acids long. Germline V CDR1 and CDR2: SGHRS, YFSETQ. Deletions cut 4 bases from V and 5 bases from J, with 16 bases between.

In this sample, this clonotype turned up a few times. This sequence joins TRBV12-3 or TRBV12-4 and TRBJ2-7; D call uncertain. The CDR3 sequence is 14 residues long. V was cut by 1 base and J by 0 bases, with 7 bases left in between. The CDR3 loop is CASSLEIASYEQYF. DNA for the CDR3: TGTGCCAGCAGTTTAGAGATAGCCTCCTACGAGCAGTACTTC.

This clonotype was found many times. This chain uses TRBV7-2 with TRBJ2-5; 10 bases line up with TRBD2. Germline-derived CDR1 and CDR2 are SGHTA and FQGNSA. The CDR3 runs to 15 residues. J was trimmed by 5 bases and V by 7 bases; bases with no gene match: 10. The CDR3 DNA follows: TGTGCCAGCAAGGTTCGGCTAGCGGGGGAGGAGACCCAGTACTTC. Protein product: CASKVRLAGEETQYF. The whole variable domain, remainder taken from reference TRBV7-2 and TRBJ2-5, is GAGVSQSPSNKVTEKGKDVELRCDPISGHTALYWYRQSLGQGLEFLIYFQGNSAPDKSGLPSDRFSAERTGGSVSTLTIQRTQQEDSAVYLCASKVRLAGEETQYFGPGTRLLVL.

This clonotype came up many times. One junction end does not reproduce the germline sequence, and a read error may be involved. The CDR3 DNA sequence: TGTGCTAGCAGCTTAGCGAGGGGAACAGAGCAGTTCTTC. Protein: CASSLARGTEQFF. The rearrangement uses TRBV7-7 and TRBJ2-1; D might be TRBD1 or TRBD2, each matching 5 bases. Per germline, CDR1 SSHAT and CDR2 FNYEAQ (reference sequence). The CDR3 spans 13 residues.

This clonotype was counted a few times. At one boundary the junction diverges from the germline segment, which might be a read error. This rearrangement joins TRBV20-1 to TRBJ2-1, with D possibly TRBD2 on 6 matching bases. The CDR3 sequence is 16 residues long. Germline V gene data show CDR1 as DFQATT and CDR2 as SNEGSKA (reference sequence). The CDR3 loop is CCARDPAGTFLGEQFF. The DNA of the CDR3 is TGCTGTGCTAGAGATCCTGCCGGGACTTTCCTAGGTGAGCAGTTCTTC.

J is TRBJ2-7 and V is TRBV29-1, with 10 nucleotides matching TRBD2. V shed 3 bases and J 7 bases; nucleotides not matched to a gene: 9. This CDR3 spans 14 amino acids. CDR1 and CDR2 from the germline V gene are SQVTM and ANQGSEA. CDR3 sequence: CSVEAAGGPGEQYF. In DNA form, the CDR3 reads TGCAGCGTTGAGGCAGCGGGAGGGCCGGGGGAGCAGTACTTC.

This clonotype was seen more than once but under ten times. V usage is TRBV28 and J usage is TRBJ2-1; D is tentatively TRBD1 or TRBD2 (5 bases each). The CDR3 spans 13 residues. Germline lookup yields CDR1 MDHEN and CDR2 SYDVKM. Trimming pared 2 bases from V and 8 bases from J, leaving 10 bases between. The CDR3 coding sequence is TGTGCCAGCAGTTTACTGGGGGTGGATGAGCAGTTCTTC. Its protein is CASSLLGVDEQFF.